These T cell receptor beta chains were read from a single sample in a study of T cell responses to AZD1222 COVID-19 vaccine. The assay was immunoSEQ multiplex PCR, and TCRdb's table has in-frame clones only and misses some. The sample contains some 110,000 clones, roughly 82% of which appear only once. Here the sequenced sample was peripheral blood, taken on day 0 of AZD1222 vaccination. The source of these receptors is an adult in good health. CDR3s include the opening cysteine and the closing phenylalanine or tryptophan. A D gene is named only where the DNA matches it firmly. Some rows mark clone size as missing; the rest say once, few, many or name a class of expanded clone.

>TRBV19|NA|TRBJ1-5|NA
TGTGCCAGTAGTATAGATCCGTGGGCAGGGAAACTTCCCCAGCATTTT
CASSIDPWAGKLPQHF
>TRBV7-9|NA|TRBJ1-5|NA
TGTGCCAGCAGCAGTACCGGGGCCTACAATCAGCCCCAGCATTTT
CASSSTGAYNQPQHF
>TRBV18|NA|TRBJ1-5|few
TGTGCCAGCTCACCACGAGGTCTCCATCAGCCCCAGCATTTT
CASSPRGLHQPQHF
>TRBV7-9|NA|TRBJ1-1|NA
TGTGCCAGCAGCTTAATCAGGGTTGGAACTGAAGCTTTCTTT
CASSLIRVGTEAFF
>TRBV5-4|NA|TRBJ2-5|NA
TGTGCCAGCAGCTTTTTCGCGGGCCAAGAGACCCAGTACTTC
CASSFFAGQETQYF
>TRBV7-9|TRBD1|TRBJ1-2|NA
TGTGCCAGCAGCCCGCCAGGGGGATTTGGCTACACCTTC
CASSPPGGFGYTF
>TRBV7-9|TRBD1|TRBJ1-1|NA
TGTGCCAGCAGCTTACTAGGGGGCGACACTGAAGCTTTCTTT
CASSLLGGDTEAFF
>TRBV10-2|NA|TRBJ1-1|NA
TGCGCCGGGGGGGCGGGAAACACTGAAGCTTTCTTT
CAGGAGNTEAFF
>TRBV3-1/TRBV3-2|NA|TRBJ1-3|NA
TGTGCCAGCAGCCCGGGGGCGCCTGGAAACACCATATATTTT
CASSPGAPGNTIYF
>TRBV2|TRBD1|TRBJ2-1|NA
TGTGCCAGCAGTCAGGACAGGTACAATGAGCAGTTCTTC
CASSQDRYNEQFF
>TRBV20-1|TRBD1|TRBJ1-5|NA
TGCAGTGCTACTGACAGGGTGACTAATCAGCCCCAGCATTTT
CSATDRVTNQPQHF
>TRBV4-1|NA|TRBJ1-1|once
TGCGCCAGCAGTCCGGAGAGATTTGGAACTGAAGCTTTCTTT
CASSPERFGTEAFF
>TRBV30|TRBD1|TRBJ1-2|NA
TGTGCCTGGAGTACGAGCGACAGGGGCGGCTACACCTTC
CAWSTSDRGGYTF
>TRBV4-1|NA|TRBJ2-4|NA
TGCGCCAGCAGCCAAGTACTTTTTCGAACAGCGGACATTCAGTACTTC
CASSQVLFRTADIQYF